This T cell receptor (beta chain) derives from a study of T cell responses to AZD1222 COVID-19 vaccine. Study-wide background: The study pooled second doses at about 4 or about 12 weeks. Broader study findings: Spike-specific TCR breadth and depth grew following two AZD1222 doses. Nearly half of unique spike-specific TCRs reportedly avoided B.1.351 and B.1.1.7 mutated regions. The donor cohort was predominantly white British with a female majority, and clonal diversity may have been underestimated.

Comments on this clone: Its antigen is currently unknown.

TCRdb keeps only in-frame clones here, not all; method: immunoSEQ multiplex PCR. This sample has around 140,000 clones; roughly nine tenths occur once, and the top ten carry approximately 1.6%. The input for sequencing was peripheral blood, taken on day 0 of AZD1222 vaccination. The receptor's source is an adult in good health.

CDR3 region: CASSVDPQGNQPQHF. The CDR3, as DNA: TGTGCCAGCAGCGTAGATCCCCAGGGTAATCAGCCCCAGCATTTT. V gene TRBV9 combines with J gene TRBJ1-5, with D perhaps matching TRBD1 (5 bases). This CDR3 comprises 15 residues. Germline assignment: CDR1 SGDLS and CDR2 YYNGEE. With 0 bases removed from V and 4 bases from J, the gap between germline ends came to 11 bases.